Presented here are 10 T cell receptor beta chains from one specimen sequenced in a study of T cells in Graves' hyperthyroidism and ophthalmopathy (dated by TCRdb to the late 2010s). Libraries were constructed by multiplex PCR. The instrument was an Illumina HiSeq 2000. The TCR beta CDR3 regions were amplified from the RNA transcripts. The first round of RT-PCR for the TCR CDR3 was performed with the HTBI primer set and the Qiagen OneStep RT-PCR kit. TCRdb reprocessing: public reads trimmed at Q25 with fastp, clones called with MiXCR, in-frame beta chains kept. Under each unique CDR3 protein, matching rows form one entry showing the most common genes and DNA. The sample profile shows 550,000 to 600,000 distinct CDR3 sequences; just over 45% of them were found once. The top ten constitute over 15% of the sample. Input material: peripheral blood or thyroid tissue (not recorded which). The receptors derive from an adult woman with Graves' disease, either hyperthyroidism or ophthalmopathy (not recorded which).

The gene calls are TRBV7-2 and TRBJ1-2, with TRBD1 matching 7 bases. The CDR3 spans 15 residues. V trimming: 3 bases; J trimming: 7 bases; junction bases outside the gene matches: 11. CDR1 is SGHTA and CDR2 is FQGNSA in the germline V gene. The chain's CDR3 is CASSFSRQGMSGYTF. The CDR3 DNA sequence: TGTGCCAGCAGCTTTTCTCGACAGGGCATGAGTGGCTACACCTTC.

This clonotype has at least ten counts. This chain connects TRBV5-1 to TRBJ2-7; 7 bases map to TRBD1. The CDR3 consists of 13 residues. Germline CDR1 reads SGHRS; CDR2 reads YFSETQ. J lost 4 bases, V lost 3 bases, and 4 bases had no gene match. The CDR3 sequence: CASSYQQGYEQYF. The CDR3 nucleotides are TGCGCCAGCAGCTACCAACAGGGGTACGAGCAGTACTTC.

The chain uses TRBV7-3 and TRBJ1-3; 7 nucleotides align to TRBD1. This CDR3 spans 15 amino acids. Germline V gives CDR1 SGHTA, CDR2 FQGTGA. The V segment lost 7 bases and the J segment 0 bases; nucleotides outside the gene matches: 6. CDR3 sequence (DNA): TGTGCCAGCAACAGGGAGGGGGCCTCTGGAAACACCATATATTTT. It specifies CASNREGASGNTIYF. Combining the CDR3 with reference TRBV7-3 and TRBJ1-3 gives the whole variable domain GAGVSQTPSNKVTEKGKYVELRCDPISGHTALYWYRQSLGQGPEFLIYFQGTGAADDSGLPNDRFFAVRPEGSVSTLKIQRTERGDSAVYLCASNREGASGNTIYFGEGSWLTVV.

The chain joins TRBV10-3 to TRBJ1-1; D remains unclear. The V gene's germline CDR1 is ENHRY and CDR2 SYGVKD. Deletions cut 5 bases from V and 5 bases from J, with 9 bases between. CDR3 length equals 12 residues. The CDR3 DNA reads TGTGCCATCAGTTCCGATGGGACTGAAGCTTTCTTT. Protein sequence: CAISSDGTEAFF.

V is TRBV11-2 and J is TRBJ1-1, with TRBD1 as a possible D gene (5 bases). The length of the CDR3 is 15 residues. The ends were cut back, 6 bases at V and 5 bases at J, with 19 bases in the middle. Germline values: CDR1 SGHAT, CDR2 FQNNGV. Written as DNA, the CDR3 is TGTGCCAGCAGGGACAATCGCGGGGGTGGGACTGAAGCTTTCTTT. It is translated as CASRDNRGGGTEAFF.

This clonotype was observed a few times. The J gene is TRBJ1-5, the V gene TRBV10-3; D uncertain. Trimming pared 10 bases from V and 3 bases from J, leaving 16 bases between. This CDR3 region has 14 residues. The germline gives CDR1 ENHRY, CDR2 SYGVKD. In DNA form, the CDR3 reads TGTGCCACCACCGATCAACAGAACAATCAGCCCCAGCATTTT. Protein product: CATTDQQNNQPQHF.

In this sample, this clonotype turned up many times. This chain links TRBV12-3 or TRBV12-4 with TRBJ2-5; D not certain. V was shortened by 1 base and J by 4 bases, with 7 bases between the two germline ends. The CDR3 sequence is 13 residues long. The DNA for the CDR3 is TGTGCCAGCAGTTTAGTGTCTCGAGAGACCCAGTACTTC. Translating gives CASSLVSRETQYF.

This clonotype occurred once. This rearrangement joins TRBV16 to TRBJ2-3; the D gene is possibly TRBD2 (5 bases). The CDR3 loop spans 16 amino acids. The V end was cut by 7 bases, the J end by 2 bases, with 19 bases between. The germline gives CDR1 KGHSY, CDR2 FQNENV. Here the CDR3 DNA reads TGTGCCAGCACCCCGTGGGAGAGGTCCGTCACAGATACGCAGTATTTT. Amino acids: CASTPWERSVTDTQYF.

The chain couples TRBV11-3 to TRBJ1-6; the D is unclear. Germline-derived CDR1 and CDR2 are SGHNT and YENEEA. This CDR3 is built from 14 residues. V shed 3 bases and J shed 8 bases, with 11 bases lying between them. The CDR3 spells CASSLGPWDSPLHF. CDR3 bases: TGTGCCAGCAGCTTGGGTCCTTGGGATTCACCCCTCCACTTT.

This clonotype has ten or more counts. CDR3 in DNA: TGTGCCAGCAGTTCCTCCAGGACAGCTGAAGCTTTCTTT. Its protein product is CASSSSRTAEAFF. This sequence joins TRBV28 and TRBJ1-1; D perhaps matches TRBD1 (6 bases). The CDR3 covers 13 residues. The ends were cut back, 4 bases at V and 6 bases at J, with 12 bases in the middle. The germline V gene has CDR1 MDHEN and CDR2 SYDVKM.